This T cell receptor beta chain is from a study of cytomegalovirus exposure and HLA in healthy donors. The protocol was immunoSEQ multiplex PCR, while the TCRdb copy is restricted to in-frame clones and leaves out a portion. The table lists around 170,000 clones, roughly 91% of them singletons. Germline assignment: CDR1 ENHRY and CDR2 SYGVKD. The CDR3 has 14 residues. V was pared by 5 bases and J by 8 bases, with 6 bases of the junction left unmatched. This receptor was identified in a man aged 18 to 29 in good health and CMV-seronegative. The sample taken for sequencing was PBMCs. V usage is TRBV10-3 and J usage is TRBJ2-1, with 10 positions matching TRBD1. The CDR3 DNA follows: TGTGCCATCAGTCCGGGACAGGGGTTCGATGAGCAGTTCTTC. The encoded protein is CAISPGQGFDEQFF.